The entry that follows covers one T cell receptor beta chain sequence. These data belong to a study of blood T cell repertoires in COVID-19. In the study overall: Collection of acute and convalescent COVID-19 samples took place in the United States, Italy and Spain. PBMCs, B-cell-depleted T cells, or T cells provided the cDNA or gDNA that made up the material.

Authors' analysis steps: The assay estimated nucleated cells by amplifying reference gene primers. The protocol was immunoSEQ multiplex PCR, while the TCRdb copy is restricted to in-frame clones and leaves out a portion. V, J and clone size are those of that table, while D and trimming were read from the DNA. The sample includes hundreds of thousands of clones, around 90% seen only once; the top ten take approximately 2.4%. Germline loops: CDR1 LGHDT, CDR2 YNNKEL (reference sequence). Trimming left V 4 bases short and J 4 bases short, with 13 bases between. The CDR3 runs to 14 residues. The J gene is TRBJ1-2, the V gene TRBV3-1 (or the pseudogene TRBV3-2); D unclear. Material: peripheral blood. This clonotype originated in a man between 18 and 29 years old with active or convalescent COVID-19. The CDR3 DNA reads TGTGCCAGCAGCCCCGGACTATCCCTCTATGGCTACACCTTC. This encodes CASSPGLSLYGYTF.